The table lists the clone carrying this TCR beta chain with a count of one. The authors isolated at least 6 million PBMCs per sample. The authors extracted at least 5 micrograms of total RNA per sample. These data belong to a study of blood T cells in healthy people across ages. For the second PCR, which ran for roughly 6 to 12 cycles, a sample-barcoded 5' primer and a J-beta primer mix were used. Using its own MiXCR run on the 5' RACE reads, TCRdb lists one record per CDR3 protein. The sample has just over 800,000 distinct CDR3 sequences, approximately 65% seen once. Sample: blood. This receptor was taken from a man aged 30-40 years in good health.

In DNA, the CDR3 is TGTGCCAGCAGCCAAGATAAGGGGTCAGCTAGAACGTACCAAGAGACCCAGTACTTC. Its protein is CASSQDKGSARTYQETQYF. The gene calls are TRBV4-2 and TRBJ2-5; possible D gene TRBD1, 5 bases. This CDR3 region has 19 residues. CDR1 LGHNA and CDR2 YNFKEQ come from the germline V gene. Trimming took 0 bases from V and 0 from J, leaving 20 bases between them.